Listed below are T cell receptor beta chains from one sample, sequenced in a study of chemoradiotherapy in HPV16-positive cancers. Using immunoSEQ multiplex PCR, the repertoire was profiled, and TCRdb retains in-frame clones only, with some absent. The table lists about 68,000 clones, roughly 90% of them singletons. The sequencing here drew on blood, taken from a patient who underwent chemoradiotherapy. The receptors derive from a human donor with HPV-associated anogenital cancer. Both conserved end residues are part of each CDR3. A D gene is named only where the DNA matches it firmly. Size is stated for part of the rows, as once, few or many counts, or as a class when the clone is expanded.

d_gene	v_gene	j_gene	abundance	CDR3nt	CDR3aa
TRBD1	TRBV29-1	TRBJ1-2	NA	TGCAGCGTTGACGTTAGACAGGGGACCTACACCTTC	CSVDVRQGTYTF
NA	TRBV5-6	TRBJ1-1	NA	TGTGCCAGCAGCCCGTACGCTACAGGTAAGGGGGACACTGAAGCTTTCTTT	CASSPYATGKGDTEAFF
NA	TRBV6-1	TRBJ1-1	NA	TGTGCCAGCAGTGAATTTGAGGACACTGAAGCTTTCTTT	CASSEFEDTEAFF
TRBD2	TRBV18	TRBJ2-5	NA	TGTGCCAGCTCACCACCTGGCCAGCGGGGGGAGACCCAGTACTTC	CASSPPGQRGETQYF
TRBD2	TRBV6-4	TRBJ2-1	NA	TGTGCCAGCAGTGAATCTGCACTAGCGGGGGGGCCAATAGAGCAGTTCTTC	CASSESALAGGPIEQFF
NA	TRBV6-1	TRBJ2-3	NA	TGTGCCAGCAGCGAAAGGTGGGATACGCAGTATTTT	CASSERWDTQYF
NA	TRBV4-1	TRBJ2-7	NA	TGCGCCAGCAGCCAAGGGGGGACCCCTTACGAGCAGTACTTC	CASSQGGTPYEQYF
TRBD1	TRBV19	TRBJ1-1	NA	TGTGCCAGTAGCACCTCGGACAGGGGGTTTGCTGAAGCTTTCTTT	CASSTSDRGFAEAFF
NA	TRBV18	TRBJ1-1	NA	TGTGCCAGCTCACAATTAGGTCGGGACACTGAAGCTTTCTTT	CASSQLGRDTEAFF
NA	TRBV7-2	TRBJ2-7	NA	TGTGCCAGCAGCTTACAACAGGGCTACGAGCAGTACTTC	CASSLQQGYEQYF
NA	TRBV10-1	TRBJ1-2	NA	TGCGCCAGCAGTGAGCGACAAAACTATGGCTACACCTTC	CASSERQNYGYTF
TRBD2	TRBV5-6	TRBJ2-7	once	TGTGCCAGCGGGAGGGGACGCAGCATCTACGAGCAGTACTTC	CASGRGRSIYEQYF
NA	TRBV5-8	TRBJ1-4	NA	TGTGCCAGCAGCCGCCGGGGGGCGCAAACTAATGAAAAACTGTTTTTT	CASSRRGAQTNEKLFF
TRBD1	TRBV28	TRBJ1-1	NA	TGTGCCAGCAGTTCCGGGGACAGGGTTGAAGCTTTCTTT	CASSSGDRVEAFF
NA	TRBV9	TRBJ1-6	NA	TGTGCCAGCAGCGTAGATGGGGGTTCACCCCTCCACTTT	CASSVDGGSPLHF
NA	TRBV10-3	TRBJ1-1	NA	TGTGCCATCAGTGAGTCGTACAGGGATCGGACTGAAGCTTTCTTT	CAISESYRDRTEAFF
TRBD1	TRBV28	TRBJ1-2	NA	TGTGCCAGCAGTTTGGGCAGGGGGCAACGCGGCTACACCTTC	CASSLGRGQRGYTF
NA	TRBV7-2	TRBJ1-3	NA	TGTGCCAGCAGCTTTGCCTCGGGGCCGAGCTCTGGAAACACCATATATTTT	CASSFASGPSSGNTIYF
NA	TRBV6-5	TRBJ2-3	NA	TGTGCCAGCAGTACCTCGGGACTCCAAACAGATACGCAGTATTTT	CASSTSGLQTDTQYF
NA	TRBV30	TRBJ1-4	NA	TGTGCCTCACGACAGGACCGGGATGAAAAACTGTTTTTT	CASRQDRDEKLFF
NA	TRBV29-1	TRBJ2-2	NA	TGCAGCGTTGCTATATGGGGAGCGAACACCGGGGAGCTGTTTTTT	CSVAIWGANTGELFF
NA	TRBV5-1	TRBJ1-1	NA	TGCGCCAGCAGCTCCATACCGGGCGCTGAAGCTTTCTTT	CASSSIPGAEAFF
NA	TRBV5-1	TRBJ2-6	NA	TGCGCCAGCAGCTCCCACTTACTTAGAACGCCCTCTGGGGCCAACGTCCTGACTTTC	CASSSHLLRTPSGANVLTF
TRBD1	TRBV30	TRBJ2-3	NA	TGTGCCTGGAGTGGGACAGGGGGACCGGGCACAGATACGCAGTATTTT	CAWSGTGGPGTDTQYF
NA	TRBV4-2	TRBJ2-2	NA	TGTGCCAGCAGCCAGGCGCAGGAGCTACCCGGGGAGCTGTTTTTT	CASSQAQELPGELFF
NA	TRBV4-1	TRBJ1-1	few	TGCGCCAGCAGCCAATGGAAGGACAGTAACACTGAAGCTTTCTTT	CASSQWKDSNTEAFF
TRBD1	TRBV28	TRBJ2-7	NA	TGTGCCACCAGGGACAGGGGATACGAGCAGTACTTC	CATRDRGYEQYF
TRBD2	TRBV4-2	TRBJ2-7	NA	TGTGCCAGCAGCCAAGCCGGGACTAGCGGGATCCCGCAGTACTTC	CASSQAGTSGIPQYF
NA	TRBV2	TRBJ1-2	few	TGTGCCAGCATCGGGACGTTCGCTTACAAGTATGGCTACACCTTC	CASIGTFAYKYGYTF
NA	TRBV7-2	TRBJ2-3	NA	TGTGCCAGCAGCTTAGCCGGGCAGTACACAGATACGCAGTATTTT	CASSLAGQYTDTQYF
TRBD1	TRBV7-4	TRBJ1-5	NA	TGTGCCAGCAGCCAGTCCGGGACAGGGGTTTCGATTCAGCCCCAGCATTTT	CASSQSGTGVSIQPQHF
TRBD1	TRBV30	TRBJ2-3	NA	TGTGCCTGGGGAGTACAGGGGTTGCGGACAGATACGCAGTATTTT	CAWGVQGLRTDTQYF
NA	TRBV29-1	TRBJ2-7	few	TGCAGCGTTGCCCGGGGGCAGGGCCCTAACGAGCAGTACTTC	CSVARGQGPNEQYF
NA	TRBV5-1	TRBJ2-2	NA	TGCGCCAGCAGCCCCTCGGCAGGGGGGGACACCGGGGAGCTGTTTTTT	CASSPSAGGDTGELFF
NA	TRBV5-1	TRBJ2-7	NA	TGCGCCAGCAGCTTGGGTTCGGCGGGCTCCTACGAGCAGTACTTC	CASSLGSAGSYEQYF
TRBD2	TRBV7-2	TRBJ2-1	once	TGTGCCAGCAGCTTAGCGGTCGGTCTAGCGGGACCACTATCTAATGAGCAGTTCTTC	CASSLAVGLAGPLSNEQFF
TRBD1	TRBV18	TRBJ1-5	NA	TGTGCCAGCTCACGACAGGGAAATAGCCATCAGCCCCAGCATTTT	CASSRQGNSHQPQHF
NA	TRBV6-6	TRBJ2-2	NA	TGTGCCAGCAGTTATAATGGAAGGAACACCGGGGAGCTGTTTTTT	CASSYNGRNTGELFF
NA	TRBV2	TRBJ1-5	NA	TGTGCCAGCAGGGCGACTCCTGTAGGGAGTCAGCCCCAGCATTTT	CASRATPVGSQPQHF
NA	TRBV6-6	TRBJ1-3	NA	TGTGCCAGCAGTGGCCAGCTCGGGACGGCTGGAAACACCATATATTTT	CASSGQLGTAGNTIYF
NA	TRBV30	TRBJ2-7	NA	TGTGCCTGGAGTGTACAGGGACCGGGAATACGGTACTTC	CAWSVQGPGIRYF
NA	TRBV19	TRBJ2-2	NA	TGTGCCAGTACAGAAACTAACGCGAACACCGGGGAGCTGTTTTTT	CASTETNANTGELFF
NA	TRBV28	TRBJ2-5	NA	TGTGCCAGCAGTTTTTATGGGGGCGCGGAGACCCAGTACTTC	CASSFYGGAETQYF
TRBD1	TRBV4-1	TRBJ2-2	NA	TGCGCCAGCAGCCGATTTTCGGACAGGGTGATGTCCGGGGAGCTGTTTTTT	CASSRFSDRVMSGELFF
NA	TRBV5-1	TRBJ1-1	NA	TGCGCCAGCACATCCATTCGGAACACTGAAGCTTTCTTT	CASTSIRNTEAFF
NA	TRBV9	TRBJ1-4	NA	TGTGCCAGCAGCGTATCGGGGGCGACTAATGAAAAACTGTTTTTT	CASSVSGATNEKLFF